This T cell receptor beta chain was sequenced in a study of blood T cell repertoires in COVID-19. Study in general: From the United States, Italy and Spain came samples of acute and convalescent COVID-19. T cells, B-cell-depleted T cells, or PBMCs provided the cDNA or gDNA that served as material.

Authors' data handling: Reference gene primer amplification gave estimated nucleated cell counts. Method: immunoSEQ multiplex PCR; TCRdb's copy keeps in-frame clones and lacks some. V and J calls and clone size are given by that table; D and trimming were obtained from the DNA. This table has about 210,000 clones, roughly nine tenths appearing once. CDR3 size: 14 residues. Trimming removed 4 bases from V and 6 bases from J; junction bases left unmatched: 8. Germline CDR1 is GTSNPN and CDR2 is SVGIG (reference sequence). The sequence derives from a man aged 30 to 45 with acute or convalescent COVID-19. Sequenced input: peripheral blood. This sequence joins TRBV30 and TRBJ1-5; 8 nucleotides agree with TRBD1. The CDR3 region is CAWNLQGVGQPQHF. As DNA, the CDR3 is TGTGCCTGGAACCTACAGGGGGTAGGTCAGCCCCAGCATTTT.